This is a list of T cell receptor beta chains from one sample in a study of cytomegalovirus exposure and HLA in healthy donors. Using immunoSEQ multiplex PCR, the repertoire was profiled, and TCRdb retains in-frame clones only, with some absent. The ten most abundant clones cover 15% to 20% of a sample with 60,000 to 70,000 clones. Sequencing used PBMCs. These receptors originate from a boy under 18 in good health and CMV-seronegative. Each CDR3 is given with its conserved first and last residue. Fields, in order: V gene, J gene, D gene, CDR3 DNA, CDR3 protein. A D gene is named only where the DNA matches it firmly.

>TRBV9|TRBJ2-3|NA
TGTGCCAGCAGCGTGGGGGCGGGGGAAGGGGGAGATACGCAGTATTTT
CASSVGAGEGGDTQYF
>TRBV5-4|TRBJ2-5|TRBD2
TGTGCCAGCAGTTCGACCCCTAGCGGGGGGGTGGAGACCCAGTACTTC
CASSSTPSGGVETQYF
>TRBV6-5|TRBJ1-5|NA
TGTGCCAGCAGTAAGCCTAATCAGCCCCAGCATTTT
CASSKPNQPQHF
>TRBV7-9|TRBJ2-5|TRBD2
TGTGCCAGCAGCCCGGGAGGCAGGGAAGAGGCCCAGTACTTC
CASSPGGREEAQYF
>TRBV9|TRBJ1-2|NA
TGTGCCAGCAGCGTCTCAGGGGTTTTTGACTATGGCTACACCTTC
CASSVSGVFDYGYTF
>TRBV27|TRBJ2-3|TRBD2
TGTGCCAGCAGGGCCCACGGGGGACTAGCGGATAGCACAGATACGCAGTATTTT
CASRAHGGLADSTDTQYF
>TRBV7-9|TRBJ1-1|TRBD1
TGTGCCAGCAGCTTAGCGGGGACAGGCTTGAACACTGAAGCTTTCTTT
CASSLAGTGLNTEAFF
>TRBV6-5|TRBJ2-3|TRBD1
TGTGCCAGCAGCCTAGGGACAGGGACGCAGTATTTT
CASSLGTGTQYF
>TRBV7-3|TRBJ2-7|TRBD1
TGTGCCAGCAGCCACGGCGGGACAGGGGGTTCCGAGCAGTACTTC
CASSHGGTGGSEQYF
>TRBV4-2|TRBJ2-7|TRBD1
TGTGCCAGCAGCCCGGGGACAGTTTACGAGCAGTACTTC
CASSPGTVYEQYF
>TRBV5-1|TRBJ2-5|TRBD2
TGCGCCAGCAGCTTGGCTCTAGCGGGGGGGGAGACCCAGTACTTC
CASSLALAGGETQYF
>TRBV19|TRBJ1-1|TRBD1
TGTGCCAGTAGTCACCGACAGGGGGCTAACACTGAAGCTTTCTTT
CASSHRQGANTEAFF
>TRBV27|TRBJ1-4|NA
TGTGCCAGCAGTCCCCAGACGGGTGAAAAACTGTTTTTT
CASSPQTGEKLFF
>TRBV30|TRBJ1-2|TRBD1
TGTGCCTGGAGTGTACTACAGGGGAGGAATGGCTACACCTTC
CAWSVLQGRNGYTF
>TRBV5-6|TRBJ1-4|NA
TGTGCCAGCAGCTTACAGCAGAATGAAAAACTGTTTTTT
CASSLQQNEKLFF
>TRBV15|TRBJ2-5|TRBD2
TGTGCCACCAGCAGGGGGACTAGCGGGGGGGAAGAGACCCAGTACTTC
CATSRGTSGGEETQYF
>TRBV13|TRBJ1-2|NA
TGTGCCAGCAGCTTAGGTGGACAGCACTATGGCTACACCTTC
CASSLGGQHYGYTF
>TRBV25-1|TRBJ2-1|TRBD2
TGTGCCAGCAGTCCAATCCTAGCGGGGGGGGGTAATGAGCAGTTCTTC
CASSPILAGGGNEQFF
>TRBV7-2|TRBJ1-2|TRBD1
TGTGCCAGCAGCTTAGTGTTACCAGGGGGCGCCTATGGCTACACCTTC
CASSLVLPGGAYGYTF
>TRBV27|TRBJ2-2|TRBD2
TGTGCCACCCTAGGAGAAGTAGCGGGAGCTTCCGGGGAGCTGTTTTTT
CATLGEVAGASGELFF
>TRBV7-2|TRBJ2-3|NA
TGTGCCAGCAGCTTTAGCGGTTACACAGATACGCAGTATTTT
CASSFSGYTDTQYF
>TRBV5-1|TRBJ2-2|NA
TGCGCCAGCAGCCTTGGACAGCTCGGGAGGGAGCTGTTTTTT
CASSLGQLGRELFF
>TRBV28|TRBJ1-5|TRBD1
TGTGCCAGCAGGGGGCCCCGGGACAGGGGTCGATATAGCAATCAGCCCCAGCATTTT
CASRGPRDRGRYSNQPQHF
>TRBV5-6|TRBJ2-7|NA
TGTGCCAGCAGCTTGGGGTTCATAGGACAACCCTACGAGCAGTACTTC
CASSLGFIGQPYEQYF
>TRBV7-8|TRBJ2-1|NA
TGTGCCAGCAGCCCTCGGGGCTCCTACAATGAGCAGTTCTTC
CASSPRGSYNEQFF
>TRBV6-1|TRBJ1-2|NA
TGTGCCAGCAGTGAAATGGGCCAGGGGTATTACGGCTACACCTTC
CASSEMGQGYYGYTF
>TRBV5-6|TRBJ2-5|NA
TGTGCCAGCAGCTTGGGACCCTCAGGGATAGGAGAGACCCAGTACTTC
CASSLGPSGIGETQYF
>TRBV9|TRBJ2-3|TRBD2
TGTGCCAGCAGCGTAGATGGTAGCGGGGGTGATACGCAGTATTTT
CASSVDGSGGDTQYF
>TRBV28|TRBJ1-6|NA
TGTGCCAGCGCGGGGCCCACGGATTCACCCCTCCACTTT
CASAGPTDSPLHF
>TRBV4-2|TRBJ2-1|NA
TGTGCCAGCAGCCACTCTAGAAATGAGCAGTTCTTC
CASSHSRNEQFF
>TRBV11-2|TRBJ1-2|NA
TGTGCCAGCAGCTTAGAGGAGGGTGTTAACTATGGCTACACCTTC
CASSLEEGVNYGYTF
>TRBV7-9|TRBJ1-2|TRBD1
TGTGCCAGCAGCTTAGCGTGGGACAGGCAATATGGCTACACCTTC
CASSLAWDRQYGYTF
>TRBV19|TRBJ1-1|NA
TGTGCCAGTAGTACCCCCCGGGGTCTGAACACTGAAGCTTTCTTT
CASSTPRGLNTEAFF
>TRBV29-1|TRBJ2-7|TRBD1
TGCAGCGTTGCCGGGACAGGGGAAACCGAGCAGTACTTC
CSVAGTGETEQYF
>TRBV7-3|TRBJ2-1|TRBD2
TGTGCCAGCGGGGGAAGAGCGGGAGGGCAGAACAATGAGCAGTTCTTC
CASGGRAGGQNNEQFF
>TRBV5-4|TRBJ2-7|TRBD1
TGTGCCAGCACATCGGCTAGGGGACAGTTTCACGAGCAGTACTTC
CASTSARGQFHEQYF
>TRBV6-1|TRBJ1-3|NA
TGTGCCAGCAGTGGGGGAGACATCAACTCTGGAAACACCATATATTTT
CASSGGDINSGNTIYF
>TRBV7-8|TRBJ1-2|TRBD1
TGTGCCAGCAGCTTAGAGGCCCAGACAGGGTATGGCTACACCTTC
CASSLEAQTGYGYTF
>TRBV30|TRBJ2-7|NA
TGTGCCTGGGCCGGACAGAACCTAGATACCCGGTTCCTCGGCGAGCAGTACTTC
CAWAGQNLDTRFLGEQYF
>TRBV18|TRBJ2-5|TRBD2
TGTGCCAGCTCACCACCGGCCGGGAGGGCCGGAGAGACCCAGTACTTC
CASSPPAGRAGETQYF
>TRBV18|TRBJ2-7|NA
TGTGCCAGCTCACCCCCCGGGGGTGCCTACGAGCAGTACTTC
CASSPPGGAYEQYF
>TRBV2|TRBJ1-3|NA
TGTGCCAGCAGTGTGGACGGGGCTGGAAACACCATATATTTT
CASSVDGAGNTIYF
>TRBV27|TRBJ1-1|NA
TGTGCCAGCAGTGCCCCGGGACTCCTGAACACTGAAGCTTTCTTT
CASSAPGLLNTEAFF
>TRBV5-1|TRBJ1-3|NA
TGCGCCAGCAGCCCTGGAGCAGGGACTGGAAACACCATATATTTT
CASSPGAGTGNTIYF
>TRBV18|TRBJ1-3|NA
TGTGCCAGCTCATCGAAGGGGGATGCTGGAAACACCATATATTTT
CASSSKGDAGNTIYF
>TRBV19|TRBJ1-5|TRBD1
TGTGCCAGTAGTATAGATGGGAGTTGGAGCGCGACAGGGGGCCCGCAGCCCCAGCATTTT
CASSIDGSWSATGGPQPQHF
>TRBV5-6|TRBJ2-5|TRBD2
TGTGCCAGCACCAGTAGCGGGAGGGGGACCCCAGAGACCCAGTACTTC
CASTSSGRGTPETQYF
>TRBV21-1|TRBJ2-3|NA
NA
CASSKVIWAGGADTQYF
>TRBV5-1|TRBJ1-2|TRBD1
TGCGCCAGCAGCTTGGCTTACAGGGGTCGCAGACCCAGAACCTTC
CASSLAYRGRRPRTF
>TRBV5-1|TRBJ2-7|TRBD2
TGCGCCAGCAGCTTAGGTGTGCTGGGGGGACTAGCGGCGACCTACGAGCAGTACTTC
CASSLGVLGGLAATYEQYF
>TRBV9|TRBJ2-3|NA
TGTGCCAGCAGCGTAGCTACAGATACGCAGTATTTT
CASSVATDTQYF
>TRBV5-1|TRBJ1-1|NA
TGCGCCAGCAGCTTGGGACAGTCCATGAACACTGAAGCTTTCTTT
CASSLGQSMNTEAFF
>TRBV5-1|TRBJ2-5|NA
TGCGCCAGCAGCTTGGCCGGGGGGCGGATGCAAGAGACCCAGTACTTC
CASSLAGGRMQETQYF
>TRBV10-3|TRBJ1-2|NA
TGTGCCATCAGCGCAGAAATTACCGGAGCTAACTATGGCTACACCTTC
CAISAEITGANYGYTF